This TCR beta chain was documented in a study of identical twins. A single record per CDR3 protein comes from TCRdb applying MiXCR to the 5' RACE reads. This table has about 470,000 distinct CDR3 sequences, 24% appearing once. V lost 4 bases and J 6 bases, leaving 12 bases between the germline ends. The CDR3 has 13 residues. The germline CDR1 and CDR2 sequences are SGHRS and YFSETQ. This clonotype came up a few times. The data were also submitted as part of a second study, on T cells expressing NK-cell markers. That study reports: The TCR beta repertoires originated in sorted CD3+CD56+NKG2C+, CD3+CD56+NKG2C- and CD3+CD56-NKG2C+ T cells. Within the sequenced cohort of eight donors, seven exhibited HCMV seropositivity and one was seronegative.

Sequenced input: CD4+ T cells sorted from blood. J is TRBJ2-3 and V is TRBV5-1, with D unclear. The TCR originated in a woman under 30 in good health. CDR3 nucleotide sequence: TGCGCCAGCAGCCCCCCAGCGTCGGATACGCAGTATTTT. Residues: CASSPPASDTQYF.